What follows are 18 T cell receptor beta chains derived from one specimen sequenced in a study of early T cells in non-severe SARS-CoV-2 infection. TCRdb independently ran MiXCR on the 5' RACE reads; one entry per CDR3 protein. The repertoire holds 25,000 or so distinct CDR3 sequences, with about 5.5% as singletons. Sample: whole blood. The receptor source for this set is an adult who was a healthcare worker with PCR-confirmed SARS-CoV-2 infection or an uninfected control (not recorded which).

This chain links TRBV9 with TRBJ2-1; D is perhaps TRBD1 (6 bases). This CDR3 comprises 17 residues. The V and J ends lost 0 bases and 1 base respectively, with 14 bases between them. Per germline, CDR1 SGDLS and CDR2 YYNGEE. The chain's CDR3 is CASSVVMGASSYNEQFF. CDR3 DNA sequence: TGTGCCAGCAGCGTAGTAATGGGGGCGAGTTCCTACAATGAGCAGTTCTTC.

There are many counts of this clonotype. The chain uses TRBV10-3 and TRBJ2-7; 7 bases agree with TRBD2. Trimming at V came to 5 bases and at J to 3 bases, leaving 10 bases not matched to a gene. CDR1 ENHRY and CDR2 SYGVKD come from the germline V gene. CDR3 length: 15 amino acids. In DNA, the CDR3 is TGTGCCATCAGTCAAGACTTGACGGGAGGCTACGAGCAGTACTTC. This translates into CAISQDLTGGYEQYF.

The chain uses TRBV5-1 and TRBJ2-3; D gene uncertain. With 6 bases removed from V and 0 bases from J, the gap between germline ends came to 11 bases. The CDR3 has 14 amino acids. Germline loops: CDR1 SGHRS, CDR2 YFSETQ. The CDR3 protein is CASTMETSTDTQYF. CDR3 nucleotides: TGCGCCAGCACGATGGAAACTAGCACAGATACGCAGTATTTT.

There are many counts of this clonotype. The CDR3 sequence is CASSPGSASYGYTF. Written as DNA, the CDR3 is TGTGCCAGCAGCCCCGGGTCTGCGTCCTATGGCTACACCTTC. This chain links TRBV6-6 with TRBJ1-2; D remains unclear. Trimming removed 6 bases at V and 4 bases at J, with 15 bases between. Germline V CDR1 and CDR2: MNHNY, SVGAGI (reference sequence). CDR3 size: 14 residues.

This clonotype was counted at least ten times. This sequence joins TRBV27 and TRBJ2-3; D uncertain. This CDR3 spans 14 amino acids. V was cut by 6 bases and J by 0 bases, with 10 bases left in between. CDR1 and CDR2 (germline): MNHEY, SMNVEV (reference sequence). CDR3 nucleotide sequence: TGTGCCAGCAGCCTACATACTAGCACAGATACGCAGTATTTT. Translated, it gives CASSLHTSTDTQYF.

This clonotype was counted ten times or more. The V gene is TRBV4-3, the J gene TRBJ2-1; 10 nucleotides align to TRBD1. The CDR3 runs 15 residues. Trimming took 4 bases from V and 9 from J; bases not matched to a gene: 9. Germline loops: CDR1 LGHNA, CDR2 YSLEER. CDR3 amino acids: CASSRDRGQPSEQFF. The CDR3 nucleotides are TGCGCCAGCAGCCGAGACAGGGGGCAGCCAAGTGAGCAGTTCTTC.

Worth noting for this clonotype: A much more abundant neighbour one base away suggests this may be a read error. This chain connects TRBV7-9 to TRBJ2-7, with D possibly matching TRBD2 (5 bases). Trimming removed 5 bases at V and 2 bases at J, with 16 bases between. Germline CDR1 and CDR2: SEHNR and FQNEAQ (reference sequence). The CDR3 runs 15 residues. The CDR3 nucleotides read TGTGCCAGCAGCCCTCGAATAGCGTGGGCCTACGAGCAGTACTTC. Translating it yields CASSPRIAWAYEQYF.

Many counts were recorded for this clonotype. The V call is TRBV10-2, the J call TRBJ1-1; D possibly corresponds to TRBD1 (6 bases). Germline CDR1 reads WSHSY; CDR2 reads SAAADI. V was shortened by 5 bases and J by 0 bases, with 7 bases between the two germline ends. The CDR3 length is 13 residues. CDR3 coding DNA: TGCGCCAGCAGTCGGGGGCTGAACACTGAAGCTTTCTTT. It specifies CASSRGLNTEAFF.

At least ten counts were recorded for this clonotype. The chain employs TRBV6-1 and TRBJ2-5; D gene uncertain. The CDR3 contains 11 residues. The germline V gene has CDR1 MNHNS and CDR2 SASEGT. The V end lost 5 bases, the J end lost 5 bases, and 6 bases lay between the germline ends. Here the CDR3 DNA reads TGTGCCAGCAGTCACCGCGAGACCCAGTACTTC. Its protein product is CASSHRETQYF.

This clonotype was seen more than once but under ten times. The genes are TRBV7-2 and TRBJ2-7; D tentatively reads TRBD1 or TRBD2 (5 bases each). Per germline, CDR1 SGHTA and CDR2 FQGNSA. Deletions cut 5 bases from V and 6 bases from J, with 20 bases between. This CDR3 has 15 residues. CDR3 coding DNA: TGTGCCAGCAGCCCCGGGGCTCAGTGGGCCTCCGAGCAGTACTTC. Protein: CASSPGAQWASEQYF.

By sample fraction, this clonotype is medium-sized. The V and J genes are TRBV11-3 and TRBJ1-3; D unclear. V shed 3 bases and J shed 4 bases, with 13 bases lying between them. The CDR3 covers 15 residues. Germline-derived CDR1 and CDR2 are SGHNT and YENEEA. The CDR3 DNA is TGTGCCAGCAGCTTGGCGGGGAACGAAGGAAACACCATATATTTT. Translation: CASSLAGNEGNTIYF. Using reference TRBV11-3 and TRBJ1-3 for the parts outside the CDR3, the full variable domain is EAGVVQSPRYKIIEKKQPVAFWCNPISGHNTLYWYLQNLGQGPELLIRYENEEAVDDSQLPKDRFSAERLKGVDSTLKIQPAELGDSAVYLCASSLAGNEGNTIYFGEGSWLTVV.

This clonotype has a count of ten or more. The V gene is TRBV19, the J gene TRBJ1-2; D unresolved. Trimming stripped 6 bases from V and 1 base from J, with 6 bases between. Per germline, CDR1 LNHDA and CDR2 SQIVND (reference sequence). The CDR3 runs 12 residues. CDR3 loop: CASRRSNYGYTF. The CDR3 bases are TGTGCCAGTAGGCGGAGTAACTATGGCTACACCTTC.

There are many counts of this clonotype. This chain connects TRBV3-1 to TRBJ1-1; D remains unclear. The germline V gene encodes CDR1 LGHDT and CDR2 YNNKEL (reference sequence). This CDR3 contains 13 residues. The V and J ends lost 3 bases and 1 base respectively, with 6 bases between them. As DNA, the CDR3 is TGTGCCAGCAGCCACCGCGAGAACACTGAAGCTTTCTTT. Its protein is CASSHRENTEAFF.

In this sample, this clonotype turned up many times. The chain joins TRBV14 to TRBJ1-1; 9 nucleotides line up with TRBD1. This CDR3 contains 15 residues. Germline CDR1 SGHDN, CDR2 FVKESK. V lost 4 bases, J lost 5 bases, and 8 bases stayed unmatched. The CDR3 DNA reads as TGTGCCAGCAGCCCTACGGGACAGGGAGGGACTGAAGCTTTCTTT. Translating gives CASSPTGQGGTEAFF.

This clonotype was counted ten times or more. The chain combines TRBV6-2 or TRBV6-3 with TRBJ2-1, with D uncertain. Trimming stripped 3 bases from V and 9 bases from J, with 15 bases between. Germline V gives CDR1 MNHEY, CDR2 SVGEGT. The CDR3 has 14 residues. The CDR3 nucleotides read TGTGCCAGCAGTTATTCTTCCCGACGGAGTGAGCAGTTCTTC. Translating gives CASSYSSRRSEQFF.

This clonotype was detected many times. The chain joins TRBV12-3 or TRBV12-4 to TRBJ2-3; possibly TRBD2 for D (5 bases). V lost 5 bases to trimming and J lost 4 bases, with 13 bases between them. The CDR3 is 14 amino acids. The CDR3 DNA reads as TGTGCCAGCAGTCCCCGACTGAGGGCAGATACGCAGTATTTT. Its protein product is CASSPRLRADTQYF.

This clonotype has at least ten counts. The chain has TRBV11-2 and TRBJ2-1, with 9 bases lining up with TRBD1. Germline V CDR1 and CDR2: SGHAT, FQNNGV. The CDR3 loop spans 16 amino acids. With 4 bases clipped from V and 2 bases from J, the junction kept 6 bases outside the gene matches. CDR3 bases: TGTGCCAGCAGCTCCCCCAGGGACAGGGCCTACAATGAGCAGTTCTTC. Encoded protein: CASSSPRDRAYNEQFF.

This clonotype was seen more than once but under ten times. This chain links TRBV13 with TRBJ2-7, with D maybe TRBD1 (6 bases). Germline V gives CDR1 PRHDT, CDR2 FYEKMQ (reference sequence). The V end was cut by 5 bases, the J end by 0 bases, with 11 bases between. There are 14 residues in the CDR3. Here the CDR3 DNA reads TGTGCCAGCAGCCCCCGGGACAACTCCTACGAGCAGTACTTC. It yields the protein CASSPRDNSYEQYF.